The clone carrying this T cell receptor beta chain was picked up a small number of times. The sample is drawn from a study of response to subunit inactivated influenza vaccine. The CDR3 is 15 amino acids. The germline CDR1 and CDR2 sequences are SGDLS and YYNGEE. V was clipped by 4 bases and J by 0 bases, with 10 bases between them. One entry per CDR3 protein, called by TCRdb with MiXCR from the RT-PCR reads. The table records roughly 700,000 distinct CDR3 sequences, about a sixth of them present only once. This clonotype was obtained from a man aged 50-60 years who received an inactivated influenza vaccine. The sequenced sample was PBMCs from blood, obtained 12 days after vaccination. The V call is TRBV9, the J call TRBJ2-2; D remains unclear. In DNA form, the CDR3 reads TGTGCCAGCAGCTGGCTCGAAACGAACACCGGGGAGCTGTTTTTT. It translates to CASSWLETNTGELFF.